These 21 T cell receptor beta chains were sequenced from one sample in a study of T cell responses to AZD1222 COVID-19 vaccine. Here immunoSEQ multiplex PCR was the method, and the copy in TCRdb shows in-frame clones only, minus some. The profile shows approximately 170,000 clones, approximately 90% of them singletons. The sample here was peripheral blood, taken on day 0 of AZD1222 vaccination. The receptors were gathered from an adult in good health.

This CDR3 reads CASSLVTANSPLHF. The CDR3 nucleotides are TGTGCCAGCAGCTTGGTTACAGCAAATTCACCCCTCCACTTT. The rearrangement joins TRBV5-6 to TRBJ1-6, with D unresolved. This CDR3 contains 14 residues. The germline CDR1 and CDR2 sequences are SGHDT and YYEEEE. The V end lost 0 bases, the J end lost 7 bases, and 8 bases lay between the germline ends.

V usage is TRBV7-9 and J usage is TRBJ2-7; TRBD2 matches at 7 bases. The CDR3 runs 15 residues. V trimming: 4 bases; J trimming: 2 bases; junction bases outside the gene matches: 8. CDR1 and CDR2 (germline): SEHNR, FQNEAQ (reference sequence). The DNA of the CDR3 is TGTGCCAGCAGCTCAAGCGGGATCCTAACCTACGAGCAGTACTTC. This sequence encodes CASSSSGILTYEQYF.

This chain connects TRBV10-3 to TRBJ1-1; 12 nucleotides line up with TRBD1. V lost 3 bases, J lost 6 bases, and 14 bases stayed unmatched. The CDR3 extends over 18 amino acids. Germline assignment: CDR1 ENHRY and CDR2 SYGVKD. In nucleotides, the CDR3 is TGTGCCATCAGTGACCTTCGTCCCGGGACAGGGGGCTTCGCTGAAGCTTTCTTT. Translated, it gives CAISDLRPGTGGFAEAFF.

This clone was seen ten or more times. This CDR3 reads CACPGTGANTEAFF. Here the CDR3 DNA reads TGTGCCTGCCCGGGGACAGGAGCGAACACTGAAGCTTTCTTT. The chain employs TRBV30 and TRBJ1-1, with 8 bases fitting TRBD1. This CDR3 has 14 amino acids. Germline V lookup: CDR1 GTSNPN, CDR2 SVGIG (reference sequence). V was clipped by 6 bases and J by 1 base; unmatched bases: 7.

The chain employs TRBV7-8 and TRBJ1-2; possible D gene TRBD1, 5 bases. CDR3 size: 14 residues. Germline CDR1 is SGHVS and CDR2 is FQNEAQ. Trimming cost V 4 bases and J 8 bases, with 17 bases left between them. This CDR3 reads CASSSRQSRGGYTF. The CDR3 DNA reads TGTGCCAGCAGCTCACGACAGTCGCGGGGCGGCTACACCTTC.

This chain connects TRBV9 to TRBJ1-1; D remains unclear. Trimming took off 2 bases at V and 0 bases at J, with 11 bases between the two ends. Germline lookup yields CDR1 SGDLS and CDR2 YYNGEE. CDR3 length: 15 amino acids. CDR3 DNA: TGTGCCAGCAGCGTCGGCGGAAATATGAACACTGAAGCTTTCTTT. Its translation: CASSVGGNMNTEAFF.

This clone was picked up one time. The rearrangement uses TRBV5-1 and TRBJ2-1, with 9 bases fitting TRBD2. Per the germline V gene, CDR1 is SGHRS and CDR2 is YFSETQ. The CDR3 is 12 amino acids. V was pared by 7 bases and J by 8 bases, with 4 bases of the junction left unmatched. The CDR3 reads CASSAGGHEQFF. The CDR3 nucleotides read TGCGCCAGCTCGGCGGGAGGGCATGAGCAGTTCTTC.

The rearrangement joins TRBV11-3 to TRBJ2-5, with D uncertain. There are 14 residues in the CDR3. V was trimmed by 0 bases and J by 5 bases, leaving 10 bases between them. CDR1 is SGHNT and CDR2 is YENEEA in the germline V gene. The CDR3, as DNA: TGTGCCAGCAGCTTAGAGTTGGGTGCGGAGACCCAGTACTTC. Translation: CASSLELGAETQYF.

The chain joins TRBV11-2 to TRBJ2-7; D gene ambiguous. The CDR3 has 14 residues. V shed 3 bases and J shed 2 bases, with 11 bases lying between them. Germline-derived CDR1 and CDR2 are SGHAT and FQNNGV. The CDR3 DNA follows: TGTGCCAGCAGCTTTTCAGGTATAGCCTACGAGCAGTACTTC. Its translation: CASSFSGIAYEQYF. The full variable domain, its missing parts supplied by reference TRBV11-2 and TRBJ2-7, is EAGVAQSPRYKIIEKRQSVAFWCNPISGHATLYWYQQILGQGPKLLIQFQNNGVVDDSQLPKDRFSAERLKGVDSTLKIQPAKLEDSAVYLCASSFSGIAYEQYFGPGTRLTVT.

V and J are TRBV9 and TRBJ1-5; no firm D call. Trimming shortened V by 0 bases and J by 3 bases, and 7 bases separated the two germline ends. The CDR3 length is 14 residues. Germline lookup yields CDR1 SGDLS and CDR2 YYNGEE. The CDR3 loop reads CASSVGSDNQPQHF. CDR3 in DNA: TGTGCCAGCAGCGTAGGCAGTGACAATCAGCCCCAGCATTTT.

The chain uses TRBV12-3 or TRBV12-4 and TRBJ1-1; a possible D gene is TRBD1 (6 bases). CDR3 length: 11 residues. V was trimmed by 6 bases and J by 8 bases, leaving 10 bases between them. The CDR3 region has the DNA TGTGCCAGCAGCCACGGACAGGAAGCTTTCTTT. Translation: CASSHGQEAFF.

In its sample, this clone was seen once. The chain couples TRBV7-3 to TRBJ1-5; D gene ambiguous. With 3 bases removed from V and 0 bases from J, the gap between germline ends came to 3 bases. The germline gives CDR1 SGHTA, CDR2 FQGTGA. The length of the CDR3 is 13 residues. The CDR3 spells CASSFGSNQPQHF. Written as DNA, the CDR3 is TGTGCCAGCAGCTTCGGTAGCAATCAGCCCCAGCATTTT.

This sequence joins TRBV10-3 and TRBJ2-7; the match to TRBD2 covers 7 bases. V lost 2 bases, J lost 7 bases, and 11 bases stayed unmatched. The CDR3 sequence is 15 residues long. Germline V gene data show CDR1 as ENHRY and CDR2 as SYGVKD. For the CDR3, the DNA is TGTGCCATCAGTGAGGACCGGGGAGGGCCAGGGGAGCAGTACTTC. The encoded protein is CAISEDRGGPGEQYF.

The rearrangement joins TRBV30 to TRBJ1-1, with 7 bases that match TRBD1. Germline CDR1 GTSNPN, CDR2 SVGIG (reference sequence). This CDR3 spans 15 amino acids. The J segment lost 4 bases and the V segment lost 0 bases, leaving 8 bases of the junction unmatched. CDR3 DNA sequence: TGTGCCTGGAGTGTACGGCCAGGGGGTGGCACTGAAGCTTTCTTT. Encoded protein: CAWSVRPGGGTEAFF.

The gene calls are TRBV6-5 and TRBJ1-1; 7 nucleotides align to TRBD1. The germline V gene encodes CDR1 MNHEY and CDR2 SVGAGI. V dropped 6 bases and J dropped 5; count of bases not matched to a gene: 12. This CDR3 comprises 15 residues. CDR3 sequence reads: CASRYEQGSRTEAFF. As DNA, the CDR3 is TGTGCCAGCAGGTACGAACAGGGGTCGAGGACTGAAGCTTTCTTT.

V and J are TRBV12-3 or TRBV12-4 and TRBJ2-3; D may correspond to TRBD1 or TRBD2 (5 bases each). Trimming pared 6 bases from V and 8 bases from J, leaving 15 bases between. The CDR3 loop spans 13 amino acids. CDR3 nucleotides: TGTGCCAGCAGCCGAGACCCTGGGGGTACGCAGTATTTT. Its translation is CASSRDPGGTQYF.

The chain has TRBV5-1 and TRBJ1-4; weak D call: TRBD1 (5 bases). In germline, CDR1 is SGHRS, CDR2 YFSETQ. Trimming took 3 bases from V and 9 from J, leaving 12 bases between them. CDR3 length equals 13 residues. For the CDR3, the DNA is TGCGCCAGCAGCTCCCTCGGGACTCAAAAACTGTTTTTT. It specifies CASSSLGTQKLFF.

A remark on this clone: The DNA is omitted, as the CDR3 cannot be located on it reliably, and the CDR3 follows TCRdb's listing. The CDR3 sequence is CASSFGPGPQNEQFF. The chain couples TRBV5-4 to TRBJ2-1; no DNA check was done on the table's D call, TRBD1. Looked up from germline, CDR1 is SGHNT and CDR2 is YYREEE (reference sequence). Ends included, the CDR3 has 15 residues.

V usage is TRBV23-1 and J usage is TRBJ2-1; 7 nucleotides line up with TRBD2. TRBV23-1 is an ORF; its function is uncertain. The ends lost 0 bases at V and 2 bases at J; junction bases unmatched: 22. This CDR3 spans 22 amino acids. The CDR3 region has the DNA TGCGCCAGCAGTCAATCGTGCCTATGCCTGGCGGGGGTAGCGGGTACCTACAATGAGCAGTTCTTC. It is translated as CASSQSCLCLAGVAGTYNEQFF.

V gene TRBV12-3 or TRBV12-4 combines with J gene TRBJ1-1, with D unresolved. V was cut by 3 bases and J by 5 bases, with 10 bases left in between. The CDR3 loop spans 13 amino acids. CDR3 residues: CASSFFAGTEAFF. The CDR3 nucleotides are TGTGCCAGCAGTTTCTTCGCGGGGACTGAAGCTTTCTTT.

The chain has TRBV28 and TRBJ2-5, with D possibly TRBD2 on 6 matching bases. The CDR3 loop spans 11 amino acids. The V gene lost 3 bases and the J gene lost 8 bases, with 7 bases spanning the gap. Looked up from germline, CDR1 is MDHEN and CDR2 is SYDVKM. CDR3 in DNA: TGTGCCAGCAGTTTGGAGGGAACCCAGTACTTC. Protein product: CASSLEGTQYF.